This T cell receptor (beta chain) was recorded in a study of T-cell reconstitution after alpha-beta-depleted transplantation in children. Germline V gene lookup returns CDR1 SQVTM and CDR2 ANQGSEA. The length of the CDR3 is 12 residues. J was trimmed by 6 bases and V by 5 bases; bases with no gene match: 6. The table lists this clonotype with many counts. Preparation of the TCRbeta library was carried out with unique molecular identifiers. TCRdb re-analysed the PCR reads in MiXCR, keeping a single row per CDR3 protein. The repertoire holds around 800,000 distinct CDR3 sequences, with 16% as singletons.

The chain employs TRBV29-1 and TRBJ2-5; 7 bases are shared with TRBD1. Sequencing was performed on PBMCs, mostly from graft donor cells, taken 360 days after TCRalphabeta/CD19-depleted stem cell transplant. The receptor was derived from a male patient between 5 and 17 years old who had a stem cell transplant for acute lymphoblastic leukemia, so the T cells may come from the graft donor. The CDR3 sequence is CSVLQGFKTQYF. The CDR3 coding sequence is TGCAGCGTTTTACAGGGGTTCAAGACCCAGTACTTC.